Detailed here is one T cell receptor (beta chain). The antigen is undetermined. The sample is drawn from a study of cytomegalovirus exposure and HLA in healthy donors. Overall study findings and caveats: Cytomegalovirus association was listed for under 200 TCR beta chains.

Trimming removed 11 bases from V and 5 bases from J, with 15 bases in between. The CDR3 has 13 residues. The germline gives CDR1 SNHLY, CDR2 FYNNEI. The validation cohort, a group of 120 subjects, included the donors and was separate from the roughly 700-subject first cohort. Profiled with immunoSEQ multiplex PCR; TCRdb holds only in-frame clones, not every one. The sample shows 200,000 to 250,000 clones, approximately 82% of them seen only once. The specimen was PBMCs. The receptor was derived from a woman under 30 in good health and CMV-seronegative. J is TRBJ1-4 and V is TRBV2; D may be TRBD1 (5 bases). The CDR3 bases are TGTGCCGGGACCGGCGCCAGAAATGAAAAACTGTTTTTT. It yields the protein CAGTGARNEKLFF.